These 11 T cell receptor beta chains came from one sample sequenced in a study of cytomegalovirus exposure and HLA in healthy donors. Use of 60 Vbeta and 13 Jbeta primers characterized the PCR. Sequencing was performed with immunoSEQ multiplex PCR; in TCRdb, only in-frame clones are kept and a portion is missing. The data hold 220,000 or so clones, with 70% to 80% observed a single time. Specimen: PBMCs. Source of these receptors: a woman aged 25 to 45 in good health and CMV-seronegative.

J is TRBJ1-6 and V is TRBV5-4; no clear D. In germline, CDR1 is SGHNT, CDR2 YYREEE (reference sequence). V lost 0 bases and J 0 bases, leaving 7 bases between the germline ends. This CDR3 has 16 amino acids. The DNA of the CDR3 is TGTGCCAGCAGCTTGGACGGGGACTCCTATAATTCACCCCTCCACTTT. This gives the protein CASSLDGDSYNSPLHF.

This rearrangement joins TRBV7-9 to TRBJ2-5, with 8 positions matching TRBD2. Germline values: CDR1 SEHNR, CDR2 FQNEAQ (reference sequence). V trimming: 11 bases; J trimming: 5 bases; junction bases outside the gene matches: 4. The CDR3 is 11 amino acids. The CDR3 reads CAAGRGETQYF. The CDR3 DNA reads TGTGCCGCCGGGAGGGGGGAGACCCAGTACTTC. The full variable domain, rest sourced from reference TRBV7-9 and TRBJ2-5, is DTGVSQNPRHKITKRGQNVTFRCDPISEHNRLYWYRQTLGQGPEFLTYFQNEAQLEKSRLLSDRFSAERPKGSFSTLEIQRTEQGDSAMYLCAAGRGETQYFGPGTRLLVL.

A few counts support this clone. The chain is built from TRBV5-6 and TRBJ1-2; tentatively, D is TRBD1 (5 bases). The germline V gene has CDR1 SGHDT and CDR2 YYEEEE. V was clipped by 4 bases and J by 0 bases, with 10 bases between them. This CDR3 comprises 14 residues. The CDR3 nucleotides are TGTGCCAGCAGCATAGACAGAGCTAACTATGGCTACACCTTC. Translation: CASSIDRANYGYTF.

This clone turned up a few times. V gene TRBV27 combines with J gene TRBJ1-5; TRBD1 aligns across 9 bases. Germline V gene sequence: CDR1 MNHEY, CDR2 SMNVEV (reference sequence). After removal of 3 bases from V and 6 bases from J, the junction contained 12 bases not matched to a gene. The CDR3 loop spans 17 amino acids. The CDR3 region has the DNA TGTGCCAGCAGTTTGTGGGACAGGGTGACTAGTAGTCAGCCCCAGCATTTT. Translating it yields CASSLWDRVTSSQPQHF.

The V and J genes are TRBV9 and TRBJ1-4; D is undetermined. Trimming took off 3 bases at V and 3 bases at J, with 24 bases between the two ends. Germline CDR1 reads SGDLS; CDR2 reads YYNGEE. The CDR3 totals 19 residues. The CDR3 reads CASSGWQRDSRVPNEKLFF. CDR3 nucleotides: TGTGCCAGCAGCGGGTGGCAAAGGGATTCGAGGGTTCCTAATGAAAAACTGTTTTTT.

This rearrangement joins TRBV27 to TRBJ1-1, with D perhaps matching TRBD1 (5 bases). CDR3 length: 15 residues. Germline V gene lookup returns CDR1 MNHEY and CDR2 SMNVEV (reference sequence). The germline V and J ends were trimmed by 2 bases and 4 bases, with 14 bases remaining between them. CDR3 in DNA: TGTGCCAGCAGTTTACGGGAGGGGCGCGGCACTGAAGCTTTCTTT. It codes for CASSLREGRGTEAFF.

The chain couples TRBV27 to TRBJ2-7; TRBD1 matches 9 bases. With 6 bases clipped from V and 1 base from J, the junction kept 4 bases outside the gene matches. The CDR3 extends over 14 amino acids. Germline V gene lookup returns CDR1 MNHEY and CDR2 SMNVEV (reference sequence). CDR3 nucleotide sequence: TGTGCCAGCAGCCGGGACAGGGTTTCCTACGAGCAGTACTTC. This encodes CASSRDRVSYEQYF.

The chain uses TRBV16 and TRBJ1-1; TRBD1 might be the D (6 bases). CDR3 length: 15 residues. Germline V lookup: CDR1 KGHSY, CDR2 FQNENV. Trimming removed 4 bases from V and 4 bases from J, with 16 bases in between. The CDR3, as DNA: TGTGCCAGCAGCCCTTCTGGGAGGGGGGGCACTGAAGCTTTCTTT. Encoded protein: CASSPSGRGGTEAFF. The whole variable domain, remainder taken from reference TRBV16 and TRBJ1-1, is GEEVAQTPKHLVRGEGQKAKLYCAPIKGHSYVFWYQQVLKNEFKFLISFQNENVFDETGMPKERFSAKCLPNSPCSLEIQATKLEDSAVYFCASSPSGRGGTEAFFGQGTRLTVV.

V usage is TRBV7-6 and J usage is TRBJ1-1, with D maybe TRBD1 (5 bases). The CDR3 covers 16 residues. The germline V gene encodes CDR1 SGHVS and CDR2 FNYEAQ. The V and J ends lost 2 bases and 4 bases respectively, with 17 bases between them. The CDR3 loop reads CASSLSSLGASTEAFF. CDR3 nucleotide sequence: TGTGCCAGCAGCTTAAGTTCTTTAGGGGCGAGCACTGAAGCTTTCTTT.

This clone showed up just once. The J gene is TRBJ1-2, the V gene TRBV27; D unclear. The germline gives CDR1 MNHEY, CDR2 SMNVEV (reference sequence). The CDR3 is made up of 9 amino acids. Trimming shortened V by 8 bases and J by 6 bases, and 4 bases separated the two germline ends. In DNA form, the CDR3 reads TGTGCCAGCGTCGATGGCTACACCTTC. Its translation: CASVDGYTF.

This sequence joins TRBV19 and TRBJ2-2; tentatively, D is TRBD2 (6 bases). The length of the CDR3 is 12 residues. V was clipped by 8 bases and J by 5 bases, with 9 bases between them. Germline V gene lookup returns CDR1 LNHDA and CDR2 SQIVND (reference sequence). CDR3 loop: CASSRETGELFF. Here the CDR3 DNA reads TGTGCCAGTTCACGGGAGACCGGGGAGCTGTTTTTT.